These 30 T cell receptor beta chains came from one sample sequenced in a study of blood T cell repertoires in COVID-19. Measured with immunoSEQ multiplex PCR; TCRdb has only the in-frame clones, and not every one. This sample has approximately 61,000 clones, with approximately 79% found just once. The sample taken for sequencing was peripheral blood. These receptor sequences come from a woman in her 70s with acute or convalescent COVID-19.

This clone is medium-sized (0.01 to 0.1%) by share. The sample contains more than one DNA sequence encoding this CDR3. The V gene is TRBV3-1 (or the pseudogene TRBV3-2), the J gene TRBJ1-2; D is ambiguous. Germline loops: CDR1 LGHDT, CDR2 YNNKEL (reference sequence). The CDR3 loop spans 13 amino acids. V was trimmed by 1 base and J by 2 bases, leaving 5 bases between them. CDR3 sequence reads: CASSQGLNYGYTF. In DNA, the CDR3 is TGTGCCAGCAGCCAAGGTCTCAACTATGGCTACACCTTC.

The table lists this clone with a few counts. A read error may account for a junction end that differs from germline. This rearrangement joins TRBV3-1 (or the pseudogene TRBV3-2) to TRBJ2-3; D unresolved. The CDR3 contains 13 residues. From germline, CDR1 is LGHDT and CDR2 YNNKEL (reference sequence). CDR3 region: CASSHSATYELTF. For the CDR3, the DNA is TGTGCCAGCAGCCATTCGGCGACTTACGAACTTACGTTT.

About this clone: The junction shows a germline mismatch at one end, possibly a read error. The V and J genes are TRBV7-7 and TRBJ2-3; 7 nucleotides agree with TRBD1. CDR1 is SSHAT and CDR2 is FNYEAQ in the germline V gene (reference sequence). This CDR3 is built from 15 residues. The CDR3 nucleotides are TGTGCTAGCAGCGAACGGACAGGTGGAACAGATACGCAGTATTTT. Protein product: CASSERTGGTDTQYF. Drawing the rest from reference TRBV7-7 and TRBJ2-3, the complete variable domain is GAGVSQSPRYKVTKRGQDVTLRCDPISSHATLYWYQQALGQGPEFLTYFNYEAQPDKSGLPSDRFSAERPEGSISTLTIQRTEQRDSAMYRCASSERTGGTDTQYFGPGTRLTVL.

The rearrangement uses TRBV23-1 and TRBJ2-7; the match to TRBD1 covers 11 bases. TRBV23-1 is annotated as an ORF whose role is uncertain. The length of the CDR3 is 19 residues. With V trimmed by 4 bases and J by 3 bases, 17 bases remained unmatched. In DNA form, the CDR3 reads TGCGCCAGCAGTCCCCGGGACAGGGGGTCTGGATCCGGGTTCTACGAGCAGTACTTC. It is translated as CASSPRDRGSGSGFYEQYF.

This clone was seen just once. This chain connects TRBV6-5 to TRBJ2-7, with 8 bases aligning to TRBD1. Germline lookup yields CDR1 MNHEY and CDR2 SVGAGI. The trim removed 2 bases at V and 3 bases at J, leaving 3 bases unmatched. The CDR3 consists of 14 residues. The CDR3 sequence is CASSYRTGFYEQYF. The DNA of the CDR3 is TGTGCCAGCAGTTACAGGACAGGGTTCTACGAGCAGTACTTC.

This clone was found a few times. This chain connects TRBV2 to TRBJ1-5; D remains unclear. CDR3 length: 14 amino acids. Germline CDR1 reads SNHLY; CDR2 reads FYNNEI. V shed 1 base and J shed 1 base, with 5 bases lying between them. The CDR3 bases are TGTGCCAGCAGTGAAGGACAAAGCAATCAGCCCCAGCATTTT. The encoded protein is CASSEGQSNQPQHF.

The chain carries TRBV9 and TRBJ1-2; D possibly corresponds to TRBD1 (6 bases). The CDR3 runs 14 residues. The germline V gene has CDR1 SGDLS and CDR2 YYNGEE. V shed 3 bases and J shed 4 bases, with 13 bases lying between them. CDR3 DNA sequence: TGTGCCAGCAGCGGGGTCCCAGGGGTCTATGGCTACACCTTC. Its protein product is CASSGVPGVYGYTF. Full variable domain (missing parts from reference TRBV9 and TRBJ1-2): DSGVTQTPKHLITATGQRVTLRCSPRSGDLSVYWYQQSLDQGLQFLIQYYNGEERAKGNILERFSAQQFPDLHSELNLSSLELGDSALYFCASSGVPGVYGYTFGSGTRLTVV.

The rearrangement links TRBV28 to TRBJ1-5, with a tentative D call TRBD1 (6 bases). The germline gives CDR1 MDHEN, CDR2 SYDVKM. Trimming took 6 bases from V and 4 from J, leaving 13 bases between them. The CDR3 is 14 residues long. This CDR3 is CASSRRGRNQPQHF. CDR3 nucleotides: TGTGCCAGCAGCCGCAGGGGTCGGAATCAGCCCCAGCATTTT.

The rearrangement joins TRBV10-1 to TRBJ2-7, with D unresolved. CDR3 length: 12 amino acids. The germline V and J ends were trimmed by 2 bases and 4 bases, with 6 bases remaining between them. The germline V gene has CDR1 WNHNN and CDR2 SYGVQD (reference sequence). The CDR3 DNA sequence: TGCGCCAGCAGTGAGACAAGTTACGAGCAGTACTTC. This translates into CASSETSYEQYF.

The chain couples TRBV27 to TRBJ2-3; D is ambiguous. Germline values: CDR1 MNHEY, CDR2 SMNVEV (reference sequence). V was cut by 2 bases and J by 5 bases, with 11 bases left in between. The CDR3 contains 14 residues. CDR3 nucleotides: TGTGCCAGCAGTTTACGAACTCTCCAAGATACGCAGTATTTT. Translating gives CASSLRTLQDTQYF.

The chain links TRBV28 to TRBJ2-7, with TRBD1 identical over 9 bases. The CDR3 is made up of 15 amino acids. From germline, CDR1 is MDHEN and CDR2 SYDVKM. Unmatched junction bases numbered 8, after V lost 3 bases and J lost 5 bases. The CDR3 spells CASSFAGTGRHEQYF. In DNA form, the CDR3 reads TGTGCCAGCAGTTTCGCCGGGACAGGGAGGCACGAGCAGTACTTC.

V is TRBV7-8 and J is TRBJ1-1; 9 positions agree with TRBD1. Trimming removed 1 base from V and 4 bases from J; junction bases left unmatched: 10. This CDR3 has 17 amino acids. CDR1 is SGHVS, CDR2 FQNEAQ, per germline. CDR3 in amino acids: CASSLDHRGRKSTEAFF. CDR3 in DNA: TGTGCCAGCAGCTTAGACCACAGGGGGCGCAAGAGCACTGAAGCTTTCTTT.

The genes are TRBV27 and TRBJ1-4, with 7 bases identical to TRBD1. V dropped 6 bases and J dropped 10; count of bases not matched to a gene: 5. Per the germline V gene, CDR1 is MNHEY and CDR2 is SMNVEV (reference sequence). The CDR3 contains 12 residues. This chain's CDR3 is CASRNRGGKLFF. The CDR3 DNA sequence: TGTGCCAGCAGGAACAGGGGTGGAAAACTGTTTTTT.

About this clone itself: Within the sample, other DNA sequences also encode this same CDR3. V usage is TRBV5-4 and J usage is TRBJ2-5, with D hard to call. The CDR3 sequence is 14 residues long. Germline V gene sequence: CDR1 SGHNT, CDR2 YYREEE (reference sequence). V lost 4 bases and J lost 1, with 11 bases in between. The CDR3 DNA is TGTGCCAGCAGCGCAGGTGGTAGCCAAGAGACCCAGTACTTC. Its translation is CASSAGGSQETQYF.

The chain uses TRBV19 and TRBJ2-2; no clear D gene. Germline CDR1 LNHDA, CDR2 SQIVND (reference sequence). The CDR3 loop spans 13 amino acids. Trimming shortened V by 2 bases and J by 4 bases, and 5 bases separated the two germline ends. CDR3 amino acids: CASSILGTGELFF. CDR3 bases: TGTGCCAGTAGTATACTAGGCACCGGGGAGCTGTTTTTT.

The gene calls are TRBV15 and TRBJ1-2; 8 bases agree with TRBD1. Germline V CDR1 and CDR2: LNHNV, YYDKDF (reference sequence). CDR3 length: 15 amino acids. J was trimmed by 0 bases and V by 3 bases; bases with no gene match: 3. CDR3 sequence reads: CATSSDRGANYGYTF. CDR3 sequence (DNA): TGTGCCACCAGCAGCGACAGGGGAGCTAACTATGGCTACACCTTC.

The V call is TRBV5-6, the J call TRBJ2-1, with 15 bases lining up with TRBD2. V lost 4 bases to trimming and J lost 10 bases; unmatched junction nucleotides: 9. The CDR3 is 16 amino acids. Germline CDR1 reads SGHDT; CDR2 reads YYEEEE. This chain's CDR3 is CASSDWTSGGAREQFF. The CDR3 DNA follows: TGTGCCAGCAGCGATTGGACTAGCGGGGGGGCGCGAGAGCAGTTCTTC.

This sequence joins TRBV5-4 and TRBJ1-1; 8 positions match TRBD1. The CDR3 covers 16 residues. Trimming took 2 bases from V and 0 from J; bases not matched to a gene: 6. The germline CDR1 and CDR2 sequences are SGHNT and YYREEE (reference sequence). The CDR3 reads CASSLPGQELNTEAFF. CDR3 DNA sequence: TGTGCCAGCAGCTTACCGGGACAGGAGTTGAACACTGAAGCTTTCTTT.

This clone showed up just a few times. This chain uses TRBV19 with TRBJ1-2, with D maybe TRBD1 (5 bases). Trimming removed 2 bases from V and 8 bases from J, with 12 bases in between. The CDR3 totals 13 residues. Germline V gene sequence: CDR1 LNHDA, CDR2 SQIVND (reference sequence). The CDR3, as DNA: TGTGCCAGTAGTATATTTGGCGGGGACGGCTACACCTTC. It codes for CASSIFGGDGYTF.

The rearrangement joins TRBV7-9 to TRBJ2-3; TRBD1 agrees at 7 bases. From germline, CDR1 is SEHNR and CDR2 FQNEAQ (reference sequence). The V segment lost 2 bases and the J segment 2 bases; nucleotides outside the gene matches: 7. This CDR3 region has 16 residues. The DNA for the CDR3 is TGTGCCAGCAGCTTATTGGGCAGGGGGAACACAGATACGCAGTATTTT. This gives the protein CASSLLGRGNTDTQYF.

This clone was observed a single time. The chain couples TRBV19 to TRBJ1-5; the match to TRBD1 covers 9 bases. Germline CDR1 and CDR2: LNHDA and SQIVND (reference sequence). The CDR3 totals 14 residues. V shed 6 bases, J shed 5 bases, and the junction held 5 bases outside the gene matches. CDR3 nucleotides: TGTGCCAGTAGACCTTGGACAGGGGATCAGCCCCAGCATTTT. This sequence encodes CASRPWTGDQPQHF.

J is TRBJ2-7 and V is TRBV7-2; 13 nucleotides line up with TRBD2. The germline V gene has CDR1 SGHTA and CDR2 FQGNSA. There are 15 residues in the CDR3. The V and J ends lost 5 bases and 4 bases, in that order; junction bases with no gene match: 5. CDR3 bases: TGTGCCAGCAGCATTACTAGCGGGGGGGCTTACGAGCAGTACTTC. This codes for CASSITSGGAYEQYF. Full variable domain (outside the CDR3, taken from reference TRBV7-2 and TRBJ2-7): GAGVSQSPSNKVTEKGKDVELRCDPISGHTALYWYRQSLGQGLEFLIYFQGNSAPDKSGLPSDRFSAERTGGSVSTLTIQRTQQEDSAVYLCASSITSGGAYEQYFGPGTRLTVT.

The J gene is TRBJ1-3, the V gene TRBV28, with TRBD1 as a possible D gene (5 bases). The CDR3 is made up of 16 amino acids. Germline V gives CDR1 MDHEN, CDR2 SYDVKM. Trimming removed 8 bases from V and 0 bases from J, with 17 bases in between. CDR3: CASSPPTGTSGNTIYF. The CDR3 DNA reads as TGTGCCAGCTCCCCACCTACAGGAACCTCTGGAAACACCATATATTTT.

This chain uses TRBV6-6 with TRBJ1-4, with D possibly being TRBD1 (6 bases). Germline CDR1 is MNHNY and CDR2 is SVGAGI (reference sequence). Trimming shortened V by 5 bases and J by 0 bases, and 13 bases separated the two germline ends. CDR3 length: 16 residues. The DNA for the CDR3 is TGTGCCAGCAGTCCAAGGGACACGGCAACTAATGAAAAACTGTTTTTT. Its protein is CASSPRDTATNEKLFF.

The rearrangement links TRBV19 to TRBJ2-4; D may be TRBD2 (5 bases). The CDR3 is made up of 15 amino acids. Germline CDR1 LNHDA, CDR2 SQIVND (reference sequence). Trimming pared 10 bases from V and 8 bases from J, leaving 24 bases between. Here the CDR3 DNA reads TGTGCCACGAGACCGGCAAGCTTCCGGGAACACATTCAGTACTTC. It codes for CATRPASFREHIQYF.

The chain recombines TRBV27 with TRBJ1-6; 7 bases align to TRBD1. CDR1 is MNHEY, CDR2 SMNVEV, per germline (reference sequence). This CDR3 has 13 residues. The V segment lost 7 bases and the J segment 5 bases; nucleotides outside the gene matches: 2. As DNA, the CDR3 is TGTGCCAGCACCGGGACAGATAATTCACCCCTCCACTTT. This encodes CASTGTDNSPLHF.

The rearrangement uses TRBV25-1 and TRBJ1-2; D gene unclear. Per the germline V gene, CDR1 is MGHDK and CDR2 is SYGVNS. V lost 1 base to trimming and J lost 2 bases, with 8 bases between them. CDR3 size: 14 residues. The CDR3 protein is CASSELRENYGYTF. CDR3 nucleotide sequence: TGTGCCAGCAGTGAATTAAGGGAGAACTATGGCTACACCTTC.

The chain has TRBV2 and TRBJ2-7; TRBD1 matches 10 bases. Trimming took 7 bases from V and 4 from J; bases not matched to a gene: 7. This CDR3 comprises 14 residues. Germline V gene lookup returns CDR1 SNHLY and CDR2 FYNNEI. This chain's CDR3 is CASNPGTGDYEQYF. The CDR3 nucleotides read TGTGCCAGCAATCCCGGGACAGGGGATTACGAGCAGTACTTC.

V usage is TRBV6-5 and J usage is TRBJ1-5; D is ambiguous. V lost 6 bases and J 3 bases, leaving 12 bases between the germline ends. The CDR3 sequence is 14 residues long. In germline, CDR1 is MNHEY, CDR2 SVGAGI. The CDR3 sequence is CASSQTIANQPQHF. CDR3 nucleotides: TGTGCCAGCAGCCAGACTATAGCCAATCAGCCCCAGCATTTT.

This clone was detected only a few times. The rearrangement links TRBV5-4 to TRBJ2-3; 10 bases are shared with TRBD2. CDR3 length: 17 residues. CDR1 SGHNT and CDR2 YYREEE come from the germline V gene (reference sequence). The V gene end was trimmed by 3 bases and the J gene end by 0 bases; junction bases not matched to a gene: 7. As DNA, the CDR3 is TGTGCCAGCAGCTCTACCCTAGCGGGGGAAAGCACAGATACGCAGTATTTT. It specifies CASSSTLAGESTDTQYF.